Sequencing of this T cell receptor (beta chain) was carried out in a study of blood T cells in healthy people across ages. This CDR3 comprises 17 residues. Germline V gene lookup returns CDR1 SGHAT and CDR2 FQNNGV. Trimming took 1 base from V and 6 from J, leaving 21 bases between them. With a J-beta primer mix and a sample-barcoded 5' primer, a second PCR ran about 7 to 12 cycles. TCRdb independently ran MiXCR on the 5' RACE reads; one entry per CDR3 protein. The data hold more than 800,000 distinct CDR3 sequences, with around 28% observed a single time. This clonotype was picked up many times. V is TRBV11-2 and J is TRBJ2-5; D possibly matches TRBD1 or TRBD2 (5 bases each). The sequenced sample consisted of blood. The receptor was derived from a woman aged 80 or over in good health. CDR3 sequence: CASSLGGWAGTRKTQYF. The CDR3 nucleotides read TGTGCCAGCAGCTTAGGGGGATGGGCAGGGACGAGGAAGACCCAGTACTTC.